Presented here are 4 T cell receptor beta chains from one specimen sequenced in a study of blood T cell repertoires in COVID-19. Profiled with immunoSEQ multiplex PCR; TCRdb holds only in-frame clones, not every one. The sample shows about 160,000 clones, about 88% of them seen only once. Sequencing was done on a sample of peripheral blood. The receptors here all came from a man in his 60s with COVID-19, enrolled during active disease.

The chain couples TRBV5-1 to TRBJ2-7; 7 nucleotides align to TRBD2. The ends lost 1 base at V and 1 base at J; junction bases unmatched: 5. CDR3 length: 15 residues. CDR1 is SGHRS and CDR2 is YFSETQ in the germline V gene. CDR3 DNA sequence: TGCGCCAGCAGCTTGACTGCGGGAGCGTCCTACGAGCAGTACTTC. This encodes CASSLTAGASYEQYF.

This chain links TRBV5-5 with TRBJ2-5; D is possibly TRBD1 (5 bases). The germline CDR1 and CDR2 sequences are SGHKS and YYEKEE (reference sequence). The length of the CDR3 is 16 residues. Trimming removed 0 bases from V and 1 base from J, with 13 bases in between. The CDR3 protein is CASSLAWGAPQETQYF. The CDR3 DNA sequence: TGTGCCAGCAGCTTGGCGTGGGGCGCCCCCCAAGAGACCCAGTACTTC.

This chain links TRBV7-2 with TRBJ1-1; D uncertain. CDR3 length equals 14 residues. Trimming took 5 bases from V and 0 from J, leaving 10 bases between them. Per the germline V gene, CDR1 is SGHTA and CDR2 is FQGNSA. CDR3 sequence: CASSVGLMNTEAFF. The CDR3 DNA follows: TGTGCCAGCAGCGTAGGGCTTATGAACACTGAAGCTTTCTTT.

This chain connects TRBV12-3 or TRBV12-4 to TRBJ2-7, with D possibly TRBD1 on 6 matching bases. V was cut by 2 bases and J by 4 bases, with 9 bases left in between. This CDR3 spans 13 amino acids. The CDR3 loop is CASSLPGQYEQYF. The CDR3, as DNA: TGTGCCAGCAGTTTACCGGGACAATACGAGCAGTACTTC.